These T cell receptor beta chains were read from a single sample in a study of beta chain features in type 1 diabetes. Some clones are missing from TCRdb's copy, which holds only in-frame ones; the method was immunoSEQ multiplex PCR. This sample carries a few hundred thousand clones, 11% to 15% of them seen once, and the ten largest clones take under 8.5%. Sequenced material: central memory CD4+ T cells from blood. The source of these receptors is a man under 40 in good health. Each CDR3 is given with its conserved first and last residue. The D gene is left open where the match is weak. Clone size appears in some rows only: once, few, many, or a class for an expanded clone.

TRBV9	NA	TRBJ2-4	once	TGTGCCAGCAGCCGCTCCCCCCTTGAGACAGACTTTATAGCCAAAAACATTCAGTACTTC	CASSRSPLETDFIAKNIQYF
TRBV7-8	NA	TRBJ2-2	NA	TGTGCCAGCAGAGATACGGGAACCACCGGGGAGCTGTTTTTT	CASRDTGTTGELFF
TRBV12-2	NA	TRBJ2-3	NA	TGTGCAAGTCGCTTGTCTGGCGGGGGACCACCCCCTCGCACAGATACGCAGTATTTT	CASRLSGGGPPPRTDTQYF
TRBV5-6	TRBD1	TRBJ2-3	NA	TGTGCCAGCAGCTTGGAGAGGGGGCGAGGCACAGATACGCAGTATTTT	CASSLERGRGTDTQYF
TRBV5-1	NA	TRBJ1-3	NA	TGCGCCAGCACCACCGGCGGAGGGTCCCGATCTGGAAACACCATATATTTT	CASTTGGGSRSGNTIYF
TRBV4-1	NA	TRBJ2-3	few	TGCGCCAGCAGCCAAGTAGTACGGGGCCTGCCCGGCACAGATACGCAGTATTTT	CASSQVVRGLPGTDTQYF
TRBV19	NA	TRBJ2-3	few	TGTGCCAGTAGTATCTACCAGGGAGATACGCAGTATTTT	CASSIYQGDTQYF
TRBV28	NA	TRBJ1-2	NA	TGTGCCAGCAGTTTACGATATGGCTACACCTTC	CASSLRYGYTF
TRBV6-1	NA	TRBJ1-2	few	TGTGCCAGCTCGGGTTCTGATGTGTGCACCTTC	CASSGSDVCTF
TRBV5-6	NA	TRBJ2-3	few	TGTGCCAGCAGCCCAAGCACAGATACGCAGTATTTT	CASSPSTDTQYF
TRBV7-8	NA	TRBJ1-2	few	TGTGCCAGCAGCTTAACGGACACCCTGAACTATGGCTACACCTTC	CASSLTDTLNYGYTF
TRBV4-2	NA	TRBJ2-7	NA	TGTGCCAGCAGCCAAAACCTAGCGTACGAGCAGTACTTC	CASSQNLAYEQYF
TRBV7-9	TRBD1	TRBJ1-2	few	TGTGCCAGCAGCTTCAGGACAGGCGGCTACACCTTC	CASSFRTGGYTF
TRBV5-6	TRBD1	TRBJ1-1	NA	TGTGCCAGCAGCCTGACAGGGGCGACGACCACTGAAGCTTTCTTT	CASSLTGATTTEAFF
TRBV5-1	NA	TRBJ1-1	few	TGCGCCAGCAGCCTCGGAGGGGGACGAGGCACTGAAGCTTTCTTT	CASSLGGGRGTEAFF
TRBV29-1	NA	TRBJ1-1	NA	TGCAGCGTTGCGACAGCGACACTGAACACTGAAGCTTTCTTT	CSVATATLNTEAFF
TRBV6-6	NA	TRBJ1-6	few	TGTGCCAGCAGTGATGGACAGAATTCACCCCTCCACTTT	CASSDGQNSPLHF
TRBV5-1	TRBD2	TRBJ2-5	few	TGCGCCAGCAGCCCTTCTAGCGGGGGAGAGACCCAGTACTTC	CASSPSSGGETQYF
TRBV4-1	TRBD1	TRBJ2-7	few	TGCGCCAGCAGCTTCCGGGACAGGACCTACGAGCAGTACTTC	CASSFRDRTYEQYF
TRBV7-8	TRBD1	TRBJ2-5	NA	TGTGCCAGCAGCCGGATGGACAGGGAGGCTCGATACCAAGAGACCCAGTACTTC	CASSRMDREARYQETQYF
TRBV2	NA	TRBJ1-2	few	TGTGCCAGCAGTGAGACCGGGCCGTCGACTGAAAACACCTTC	CASSETGPSTENTF
TRBV5-1	TRBD2	TRBJ2-7	few	TGCGCCAGCAGCTCCGTCGTCAGCGGGGAGTTCGAGCAGTACTTC	CASSSVVSGEFEQYF
TRBV9	NA	TRBJ2-3	few	TGTGCCAGCAGCGTAGGACTAGGGAGAGATACGCAGTATTTT	CASSVGLGRDTQYF
TRBV5-4	NA	TRBJ2-3	few	TGTGCCAGCACCCAACCGGGCACAGATACGCAGTATTTT	CASTQPGTDTQYF
TRBV11-1	TRBD1	TRBJ2-3	few	TGTGCCAGCAGCTCCCAGGGACAGGGGGATTCACCAGATACGCAGTATTTT	CASSSQGQGDSPDTQYF
TRBV6-6	NA	TRBJ1-1	NA	TGTGCCAGCAATAGCGCAAGGAACACTGAAGCTTTCTTT	CASNSARNTEAFF
TRBV29-1	TRBD1	TRBJ1-1	few	TGCAGCGTGGTGCCAGGGGGGAACACTGAAGCTTTCTTT	CSVVPGGNTEAFF
TRBV19	NA	TRBJ1-1	NA	TGTGCCAGTACTGTCGCTTTGAACACTGAAGCTTTCTTT	CASTVALNTEAFF
TRBV7-9	NA	TRBJ2-5	NA	TGTGCCAGCAGCCCCCTAGCGTCCGAGTGGCGCGAGACCCAGTACTTC	CASSPLASEWRETQYF
TRBV5-1	NA	TRBJ2-2	NA	TGCGCCAGCAGCTTGGACAGAACCGGGGAGCTGTTTTTT	CASSLDRTGELFF
TRBV18	NA	TRBJ1-4	NA	TGTGCCAGCTCACGCAGAGGCCCCAAGGAAAAACTGTTTTTT	CASSRRGPKEKLFF
TRBV5-8	NA	TRBJ1-2	NA	TGTGCCAGCAGCTTGGAGTGGGGGGCGCGAGGCTACACCTTC	CASSLEWGARGYTF
TRBV6-5	NA	TRBJ1-2	NA	TGTGCCAGCAGTAACCTATTAACTAACTATGGCTACACCTTC	CASSNLLTNYGYTF
TRBV9	TRBD1	TRBJ2-1	NA	TGTGCCAGCAGCGCCAACAGGGGGCTTCGGGATGAGCAGTTCTTC	CASSANRGLRDEQFF
TRBV10-3	TRBD2	TRBJ2-5	many	TGTGCCATCAGTGATCCAGCGGGAGGCAAAGAGACCCAGTACTTC	CAISDPAGGKETQYF
TRBV5-4	NA	TRBJ2-5	NA	TGTGCCAGCAGCTCACCCCCCAGGGGATATGGCTTACAAGAGACCCAGTACTTC	CASSSPPRGYGLQETQYF
TRBV7-2	NA	TRBJ1-1	NA	TGTGCCAGCAGCTTAGCTGCCTCCACCGGGCGGTTGAACACTGAAGCTTTCTTT	CASSLAASTGRLNTEAFF
TRBV7-9	TRBD2	TRBJ2-3	few	TGTGCCAGCAGCTTACGGGGGGGCAGTCGAGATACGCAGTATTTT	CASSLRGGSRDTQYF
TRBV19	NA	TRBJ2-5	few	TGTGCCAGTAGTATAGAGCTGGGCAGGTTCCAAGAGACCCAGTACTTC	CASSIELGRFQETQYF
TRBV18	NA	TRBJ2-3	NA	TGTGCCAGCTCACCGGCAGGCACAGATACGCAGTATTTT	CASSPAGTDTQYF
TRBV9	NA	TRBJ1-1	few	TGTGCCAGCAGCTTAGGTGCGGGCACTGAAGCTTTCTTT	CASSLGAGTEAFF
TRBV30	NA	TRBJ1-5	few	TGTGCCTGGAGTGGGGGTTTGCATCAGCCCCAGCATTTT	CAWSGGLHQPQHF
TRBV6-5	NA	TRBJ2-3	few	TGTGCCAGCAGGGGTAGCGACACAGATACGCAGTATTTT	CASRGSDTDTQYF
TRBV4-3	NA	TRBJ1-1	NA	TGCGCCAGCAGCGTCCTCCATGGGAACACTGAAGCTTTCTTT	CASSVLHGNTEAFF
TRBV7-3	NA	TRBJ2-3	few	TGTGCCAGCAGCGGCTACGGAGATACGCAGTATTTT	CASSGYGDTQYF
TRBV7-2	NA	TRBJ1-2	NA	TGTGCCAGCAGCTTTGGGAGGCGGGATGGCTACACCTTC	CASSFGRRDGYTF